Below are 30 T cell receptor beta chains sequenced from a single sample in a study of identical twins. One entry per CDR3 protein, called by TCRdb with MiXCR from the 5' RACE reads. The data show about 890,000 distinct CDR3 sequences, roughly an eighth seen once. This same sample was also part of a study on yellow fever vaccine responses in identical twins.

Specimen: PBMCs. These receptors were taken from a woman under 30 in good health.

In this sample, this clonotype turned up a few times. This chain connects TRBV20-1 to TRBJ1-2; 7 positions agree with TRBD1. The CDR3 is 13 residues long. V was clipped by 5 bases and J by 8 bases; unmatched bases: 11. Germline V CDR1 and CDR2: DFQATT, SNEGSKA (reference sequence). This chain's CDR3 is CSASPRQGGGYTF. In DNA form, the CDR3 reads TGCAGTGCTTCCCCCCGACAGGGTGGAGGCTACACCTTC.

The rearrangement joins TRBV7-8 to TRBJ2-4; D may match TRBD1 or TRBD2 (5 bases each). The CDR3 consists of 15 residues. The germline gives CDR1 SGHVS, CDR2 FQNEAQ. Trimming left V 0 bases short and J 1 base short, with 7 bases between. CDR3 in DNA: TGTGCCAGCAGCTTAGCCAGGGAGGCCAAAAACATTCAGTACTTC. Encoded protein: CASSLAREAKNIQYF.

The chain joins TRBV14 to TRBJ2-7; TRBD1 might be the D (6 bases). The CDR3 contains 13 residues. Trimming took 1 base from V and 9 from J, leaving 13 bases between them. Germline-derived CDR1 and CDR2 are SGHDN and FVKESK. The chain's CDR3 is CASSQVAAGAQYF. Written as DNA, the CDR3 is TGTGCCAGCAGCCAAGTCGCAGCAGGGGCGCAGTACTTC.

CDR3 DNA sequence: TGTGCCAGCAGCCAAGTTAGCGGGGGGACCTACGAGCAGTACGTC. Protein product: CASSQVSGGTYEQYV. This chain uses TRBV3-1 with TRBJ2-7; 10 bases agree with TRBD2. Germline values: CDR1 LGHDT, CDR2 YNNKEL (reference sequence). CDR3 length: 15 amino acids. V lost 1 base and J lost 2; bases outside the gene matches: 2.

The chain recombines TRBV20-1 with TRBJ2-1; D remains ambiguous. The CDR3 runs to 16 residues. Per germline, CDR1 DFQATT and CDR2 SNEGSKA (reference sequence). Trimming cost V 0 bases and J 7 bases, with 19 bases left between them. The CDR3 spells CSARDPLVGPPNEQFF. The CDR3, as DNA: TGCAGTGCTAGAGATCCCCTCGTTGGGCCTCCTAATGAGCAGTTCTTC.

This clonotype was found a few times. CDR3: CASKSPLGTQYF. In DNA, the CDR3 is TGCGCCAGCAAATCTCCCTTGGGGACCCAGTACTTC. The rearrangement links TRBV5-1 to TRBJ2-5; D gene uncertain. The germline V gene has CDR1 SGHRS and CDR2 YFSETQ. Trimming removed 6 bases from V and 7 bases from J, with 13 bases in between. This CDR3 contains 12 residues.

This clonotype was detected a few times. The V call is TRBV5-1, the J call TRBJ1-2, with 8 bases lining up with TRBD1. The germline gives CDR1 SGHRS, CDR2 YFSETQ. After removal of 0 bases from V and 4 bases from J, the junction contained 5 bases not matched to a gene. The CDR3 runs to 15 residues. The CDR3 DNA follows: TGCGCCAGCAGCTTGGGGGCAGGGGGCAGCTATGGCTACACCTTC. This encodes CASSLGAGGSYGYTF.

This clonotype was counted a single time. The chain carries TRBV19 and TRBJ1-6; 8 bases are a match to TRBD1. V was clipped by 4 bases and J by 8 bases; unmatched bases: 7. Looked up from germline, CDR1 is LNHDA and CDR2 is SQIVND (reference sequence). The CDR3 runs to 15 residues. In DNA, the CDR3 is TGTGCCAGTAGTAGCCAGGGGGCCATCTATTCACCCCTCCACTTT. The encoded protein is CASSSQGAIYSPLHF.

This clonotype was observed a handful of times. This sequence joins TRBV20-1 and TRBJ2-1, with D perhaps given as TRBD1 or TRBD2 (5 bases each). The ends were cut back, 3 bases at V and 6 bases at J, with 15 bases in the middle. Germline loops: CDR1 DFQATT, CDR2 SNEGSKA (reference sequence). The CDR3 totals 14 residues. DNA of the CDR3: TGCAGTGCTAGGCCGACTCTTGGGGGCAATGAGCAGTTCTTC. It translates to CSARPTLGGNEQFF.

This clonotype was counted many times. V is TRBV20-1 and J is TRBJ2-1; TRBD2 agrees at 12 bases. V shed 5 bases and J 4 bases; nucleotides not matched to a gene: 6. The CDR3 contains 15 residues. CDR1 is DFQATT, CDR2 SNEGSKA, per germline (reference sequence). The CDR3 DNA reads as TGCAGTGCTCCCCCACTAGCGGGAGGTTACAATGAGCAGTTCTTC. This gives the protein CSAPPLAGGYNEQFF.

This clonotype was seen at least ten times. The chain recombines TRBV6-1 with TRBJ1-5, with no clear D. The CDR3 length is 13 residues. The ends were cut back, 6 bases at V and 8 bases at J, with 14 bases in the middle. Germline loops: CDR1 MNHNS, CDR2 SASEGT. CDR3 bases: TGTGCCAGCAGCCCGTTGGACGGAGAGCCCCAGCATTTT. Translated, it gives CASSPLDGEPQHF.

The V gene is TRBV4-1, the J gene TRBJ2-5, with 13 bases matching TRBD2. CDR1 and CDR2 (germline): MGHRA, YSYEKL. The CDR3 has 16 amino acids. Germline trimming cut 1 base from V and 5 bases from J; bases unmatched to any gene: 4. CDR3 coding DNA: TGCGCCAGCAGCCAAGGGACTAGCGGGAGTTTTGAGACCCAGTACTTC. Protein sequence: CASSQGTSGSFETQYF.

This clonotype was recorded a few times. CDR3 DNA sequence: TGTGCCATCAGCCCTAAGGGAATGGCGGGGGCAGGCACCGGGGAGCTGTTTTTT. Translation: CAISPKGMAGAGTGELFF. The chain has TRBV10-3 and TRBJ2-2, with D possibly matching TRBD2 (7 bases). Per the germline V gene, CDR1 is ENHRY and CDR2 is SYGVKD. This CDR3 spans 18 amino acids. V shed 6 bases and J shed 4 bases, with 24 bases lying between them.

V gene TRBV4-1 combines with J gene TRBJ1-1; D remains ambiguous. The germline V gene encodes CDR1 MGHRA and CDR2 YSYEKL. The CDR3 length is 14 residues. V lost 0 bases and J 2 bases, leaving 7 bases between the germline ends. DNA of the CDR3: TGCGCCAGCAGCCAAGATCTCTTTAACACTGAAGCTTTCTTT. Encoded protein: CASSQDLFNTEAFF.

V is TRBV3-1 and J is TRBJ1-1, with unresolved D. Germline CDR1 and CDR2: LGHDT and YNNKEL (reference sequence). V was cut by 7 bases and J by 5 bases, with 11 bases left in between. The CDR3 is made up of 12 amino acids. The CDR3 sequence: CASTHGWTEAFF. CDR3 sequence (DNA): TGTGCCAGCACACACGGGTGGACTGAAGCTTTCTTT. Filled out from reference TRBV3-1 and TRBJ1-1, the complete variable domain reads DTAVSQTPKYLVTQMGNDKSIKCEQNLGHDTMYWYKQDSKKFLKIMFSYNNKELIINETVPNRFSPKSPDKAHLNLHINSLELGDSAVYFCASTHGWTEAFFGQGTRLTVV.

This chain links TRBV10-3 with TRBJ1-4; a weak D match, TRBD1 (5 bases). V was cut by 3 bases and J by 7 bases, with 15 bases left in between. Germline-derived CDR1 and CDR2 are ENHRY and SYGVKD. CDR3 length: 15 amino acids. CDR3 residues: CAISDSRGLGEKLFF. Here the CDR3 DNA reads TGTGCCATCAGTGATTCGAGGGGTTTGGGTGAAAAACTGTTTTTT.

The chain has TRBV24-1 and TRBJ2-7; TRBD2 aligns across 12 bases. The germline gives CDR1 KGHDR, CDR2 SFDVKD. The CDR3 has 13 residues. V lost 9 bases, J lost 5 bases, and 4 bases stayed unmatched. The DNA of the CDR3 is TGTGCCACCGAGACTAGCGGGAGTAACGAGCAGTACTTC. Translating gives CATETSGSNEQYF.

This clonotype was picked up many times. This chain links TRBV6-5 with TRBJ2-2; D is unresolved. The germline gives CDR1 MNHEY, CDR2 SVGAGI. The CDR3 has 14 amino acids. V lost 0 bases and J 1 base, leaving 3 bases between the germline ends. The CDR3 DNA is TGTGCCAGCAGTTACTCGCAGAACACCGGGGAGCTGTTTTTT. Its translation: CASSYSQNTGELFF.

The chain links TRBV20-1 to TRBJ1-2, with TRBD1 identical over 7 bases. In germline, CDR1 is DFQATT, CDR2 SNEGSKA (reference sequence). The CDR3 length is 12 residues. The J segment lost 10 bases and the V segment lost 6 bases, leaving 11 bases of the junction unmatched. The CDR3 protein is CSARAPDRNYTF. CDR3 DNA sequence: TGCAGTGCCCGAGCCCCGGACAGGAACTACACCTTC.

The rearrangement links TRBV3-1 to TRBJ1-1; D may be TRBD1 (5 bases). V was shortened by 7 bases and J by 4 bases, with 22 bases between the two germline ends. The CDR3 contains 16 residues. Germline V gives CDR1 LGHDT, CDR2 YNNKEL (reference sequence). In nucleotides, the CDR3 is TGTGCCAGCACCCCGGGGACGTTCCCAGGAGGCACTGAAGCTTTCTTT. Translation gives CASTPGTFPGGTEAFF.

This chain uses TRBV6-5 with TRBJ2-1; possibly TRBD2 for D (6 bases). V was clipped by 2 bases and J by 4 bases, with 9 bases between them. The CDR3 consists of 14 residues. CDR1 and CDR2 from the germline V gene are MNHEY and SVGAGI. The CDR3 coding sequence is TGTGCCAGCAGTTACCGGGGAGGATACAATGAGCAGTTCTTC. Residues: CASSYRGGYNEQFF.

The CDR3 loop reads CASSLNSRGIRTDTQYF. The CDR3 DNA reads as TGTGCCAGCAGTCTAAACTCCAGGGGAATAAGGACAGATACGCAGTATTTT. This sequence joins TRBV12-3 or TRBV12-4 and TRBJ2-3, with D perhaps TRBD1 (6 bases). The V gene lost 5 bases and the J gene lost 3 bases, with 21 bases spanning the gap. The CDR3 is 17 amino acids.

The chain recombines TRBV29-1 with TRBJ2-5, with 14 bases aligning to TRBD2. V was clipped by 7 bases and J by 5 bases; unmatched bases: 6. CDR3 length: 14 residues. Germline V CDR1 and CDR2: SQVTM, ANQGSEA. In DNA, the CDR3 is TGCAGCGCAGGACTAGCGGGGGGCCGGGAGACCCAGTACTTC. Its translation is CSAGLAGGRETQYF. Based on the CDR3 plus reference TRBV29-1 and TRBJ2-5, the full variable domain is SAVISQKPSRDICQRGTSLTIQCQVDSQVTMMFWYRQQPGQSLTLIATANQGSEATYESGFVIDKFPISRPNLTFSTLTVSNMSPEDSSIYLCSAGLAGGRETQYFGPGTRLLVL.

The chain has TRBV24-1 and TRBJ2-5; D gene uncertain. The CDR3 covers 14 residues. Germline CDR1 is KGHDR and CDR2 is SFDVKD. Trimming left V 5 bases short and J 5 bases short, with 14 bases between. Here the CDR3 DNA reads TGTGCCACCAGTGTTCAACCCCGGACGGAGACCCAGTACTTC. Encoded protein: CATSVQPRTETQYF.

This clonotype was picked up a small number of times. This chain joins TRBV3-1 and TRBJ1-6; D possibly corresponds to TRBD1 (6 bases). The CDR3 runs to 18 residues. V lost 1 base to trimming and J lost 0 bases, with 13 bases between them. The V gene's germline CDR1 is LGHDT and CDR2 YNNKEL (reference sequence). The CDR3 DNA reads as TGTGCCAGCAGCCAAGGTCTTCAGGGGATCTCCTATAATTCACCCCTCCACTTT. Residues: CASSQGLQGISYNSPLHF.

The J gene is TRBJ2-5, the V gene TRBV7-8; D might be TRBD1 (6 bases). Germline lookup yields CDR1 SGHVS and CDR2 FQNEAQ. The CDR3 has 16 amino acids. V shed 5 bases and J shed 0 bases, with 16 bases lying between them. This chain's CDR3 is CASSLAGGVDQETQYF. The CDR3 bases are TGTGCCAGCAGCCTGGCTGGGGGCGTAGACCAAGAGACCCAGTACTTC.

This clonotype was observed a few times. CDR3 residues: CASSWTGGPEAFF. The CDR3 DNA reads TGCGCCAGCAGCTGGACAGGGGGCCCTGAAGCTTTCTTT. The chain employs TRBV5-1 and TRBJ1-1; 11 nucleotides line up with TRBD1. Trimming at V came to 3 bases and at J to 6 bases, leaving 1 base not matched to a gene. The CDR3 covers 13 residues. Germline V lookup: CDR1 SGHRS, CDR2 YFSETQ.

The gene calls are TRBV7-9 and TRBJ2-7; 7 nucleotides line up with TRBD2. The germline V gene encodes CDR1 SEHNR and CDR2 FQNEAQ (reference sequence). Trimming removed 5 bases from V and 2 bases from J; junction bases left unmatched: 6. This CDR3 contains 14 residues. The CDR3 sequence: CASSKTSSTYEQYF. For the CDR3, the DNA is TGTGCCAGCAGCAAGACTAGCTCCACCTACGAGCAGTACTTC.

This clonotype showed up just a few times. The chain combines TRBV6-1 with TRBJ2-1, with D perhaps matching TRBD2 (5 bases). The V gene's germline CDR1 is MNHNS and CDR2 SASEGT. Trimming took off 7 bases at V and 3 bases at J, with 19 bases between the two ends. CDR3 length: 16 amino acids. CDR3 DNA: TGTGCCAGCACGAAGAATTTCGCCGAGGGCTACAATGAGCAGTTCTTC. Amino acids: CASTKNFAEGYNEQFF.

CDR3: CASSENGLAPSRETQYF. The CDR3 DNA reads as TGTGCCAGCAGTGAGAATGGACTAGCGCCTTCAAGGGAGACCCAGTACTTC. The rearrangement links TRBV2 to TRBJ2-5; 9 nucleotides line up with TRBD2. V was clipped by 3 bases and J by 5 bases; unmatched bases: 13. Germline values: CDR1 SNHLY, CDR2 FYNNEI. The CDR3 loop spans 17 amino acids.